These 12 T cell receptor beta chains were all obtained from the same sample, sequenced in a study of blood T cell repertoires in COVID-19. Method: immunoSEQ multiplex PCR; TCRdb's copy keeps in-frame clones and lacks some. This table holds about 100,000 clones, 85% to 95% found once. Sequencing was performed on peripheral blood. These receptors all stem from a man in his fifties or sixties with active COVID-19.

Here the CDR3 reads CASSLGTGFQPQHF. CDR3 bases: TGTGCCAGCAGCTTGGGGACAGGGTTTCAGCCCCAGCATTTT. V and J are TRBV5-6 and TRBJ1-5; 8 nucleotides align to TRBD1. CDR1 and CDR2 from the germline V gene are SGHDT and YYEEEE. The CDR3 consists of 14 residues. The J segment lost 6 bases and the V segment lost 0 bases, leaving 2 bases of the junction unmatched.

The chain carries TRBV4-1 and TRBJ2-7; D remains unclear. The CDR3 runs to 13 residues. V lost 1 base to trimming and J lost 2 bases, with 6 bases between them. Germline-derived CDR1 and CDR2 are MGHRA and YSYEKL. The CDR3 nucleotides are TGCGCCAGCAGCCAAGGAGGAACCTACGAGCAGTACTTC. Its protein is CASSQGGTYEQYF.

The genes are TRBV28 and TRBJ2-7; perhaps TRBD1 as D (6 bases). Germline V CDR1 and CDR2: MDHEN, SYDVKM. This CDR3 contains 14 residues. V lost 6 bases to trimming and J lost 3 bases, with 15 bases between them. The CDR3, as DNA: TGTGCCAGCAGCTCCCCGGGACATTACTACGAGCAGTACTTC. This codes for CASSSPGHYYEQYF.

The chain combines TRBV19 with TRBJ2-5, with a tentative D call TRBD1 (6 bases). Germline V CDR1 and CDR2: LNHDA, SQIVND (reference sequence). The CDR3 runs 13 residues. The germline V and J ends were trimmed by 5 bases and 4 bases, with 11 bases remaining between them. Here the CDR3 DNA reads TGTGCCAGTAGTCCGTCCAGGGGAGAGACCCAGTACTTC. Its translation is CASSPSRGETQYF.

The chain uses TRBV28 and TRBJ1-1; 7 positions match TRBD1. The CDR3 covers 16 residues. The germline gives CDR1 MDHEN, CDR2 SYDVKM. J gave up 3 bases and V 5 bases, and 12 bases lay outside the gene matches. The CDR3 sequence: CASSHTRTGAYTEAFF. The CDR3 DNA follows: TGTGCCAGCAGTCACACGCGAACAGGGGCGTACACTGAAGCTTTCTTT.

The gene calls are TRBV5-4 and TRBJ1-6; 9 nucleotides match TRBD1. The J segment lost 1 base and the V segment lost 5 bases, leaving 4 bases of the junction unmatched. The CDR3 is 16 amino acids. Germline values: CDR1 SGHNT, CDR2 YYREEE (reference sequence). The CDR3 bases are TGTGCCAGCAGGAAACAGGGGGCTTCCTATAATTCACCCCTCCACTTT. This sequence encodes CASRKQGASYNSPLHF.

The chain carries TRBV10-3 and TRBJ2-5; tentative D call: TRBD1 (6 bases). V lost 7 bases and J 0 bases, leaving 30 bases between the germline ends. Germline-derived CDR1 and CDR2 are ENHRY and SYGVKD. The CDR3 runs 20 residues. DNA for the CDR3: TGTGCCATCACAGGGACAAGGGATTACGAATCTTCCCTCAACCAAGAGACCCAGTACTTC. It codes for CAITGTRDYESSLNQETQYF.

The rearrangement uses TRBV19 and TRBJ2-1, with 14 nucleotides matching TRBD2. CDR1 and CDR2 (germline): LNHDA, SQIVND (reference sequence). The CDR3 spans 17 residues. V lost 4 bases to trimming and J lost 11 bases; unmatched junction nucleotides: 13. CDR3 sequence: CASSTPPRLAGGPQQFF. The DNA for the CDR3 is TGTGCCAGTAGTACCCCCCCCCGACTAGCGGGAGGGCCACAGCAGTTCTTC.

In nucleotides, the CDR3 is TGTGCCAGCAGCCTCGTAAATAGCAATCAGCCCCAGCATTTT. Amino acid sequence: CASSLVNSNQPQHF. The rearrangement uses TRBV6-6 and TRBJ1-5; D is ambiguous. The CDR3 consists of 14 residues. The germline V gene encodes CDR1 MNHNY and CDR2 SVGAGI (reference sequence). V lost 6 bases, J lost 0 bases, and 9 bases lay in between.

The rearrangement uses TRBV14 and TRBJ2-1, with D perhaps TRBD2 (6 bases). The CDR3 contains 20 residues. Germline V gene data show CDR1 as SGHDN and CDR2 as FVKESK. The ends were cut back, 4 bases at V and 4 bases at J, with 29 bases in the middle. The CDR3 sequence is CASSPLPTGRMLFIYNEQFF. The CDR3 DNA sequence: TGTGCCAGCAGCCCGCTTCCCACGGGGAGGATGCTGTTCATTTACAATGAGCAGTTCTTC. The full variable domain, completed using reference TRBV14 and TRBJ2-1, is EAGVTQFPSHSVIEKGQTVTLRCDPISGHDNLYWYRRVMGKEIKFLLHFVKESKQDESGMPNNRFLAERTGGTYSTLKVQPAELEDSGVYFCASSPLPTGRMLFIYNEQFFGPGTRLTVL.

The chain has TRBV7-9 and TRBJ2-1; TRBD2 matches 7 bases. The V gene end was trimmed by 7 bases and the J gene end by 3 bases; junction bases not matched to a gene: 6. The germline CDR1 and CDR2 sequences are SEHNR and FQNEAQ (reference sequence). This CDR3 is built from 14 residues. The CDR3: CASNPSGDYNEQFF. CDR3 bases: TGTGCCAGCAACCCTAGCGGTGACTACAATGAGCAGTTCTTC.

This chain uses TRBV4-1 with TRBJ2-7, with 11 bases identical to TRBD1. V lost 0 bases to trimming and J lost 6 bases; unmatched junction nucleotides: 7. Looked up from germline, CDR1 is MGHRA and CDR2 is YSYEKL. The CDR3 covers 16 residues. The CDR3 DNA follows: TGCGCCAGCAGCCAAGATTCCAGGACAGGGGGCGCCGAGCAGTACTTC. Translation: CASSQDSRTGGAEQYF.